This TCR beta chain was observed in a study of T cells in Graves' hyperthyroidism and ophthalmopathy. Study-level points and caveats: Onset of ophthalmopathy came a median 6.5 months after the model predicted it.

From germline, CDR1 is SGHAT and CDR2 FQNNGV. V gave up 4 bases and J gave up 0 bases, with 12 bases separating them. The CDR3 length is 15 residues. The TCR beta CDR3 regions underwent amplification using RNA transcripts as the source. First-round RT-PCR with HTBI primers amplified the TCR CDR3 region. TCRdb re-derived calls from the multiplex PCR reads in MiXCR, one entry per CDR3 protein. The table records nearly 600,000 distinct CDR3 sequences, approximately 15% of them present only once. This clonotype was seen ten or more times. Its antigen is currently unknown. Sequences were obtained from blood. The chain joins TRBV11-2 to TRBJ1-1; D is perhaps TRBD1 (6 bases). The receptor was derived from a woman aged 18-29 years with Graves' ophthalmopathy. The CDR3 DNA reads TGTGCCAGCAGCTACGTGGGGGCCATGAACACTGAAGCTTTCTTT. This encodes CASSYVGAMNTEAFF.